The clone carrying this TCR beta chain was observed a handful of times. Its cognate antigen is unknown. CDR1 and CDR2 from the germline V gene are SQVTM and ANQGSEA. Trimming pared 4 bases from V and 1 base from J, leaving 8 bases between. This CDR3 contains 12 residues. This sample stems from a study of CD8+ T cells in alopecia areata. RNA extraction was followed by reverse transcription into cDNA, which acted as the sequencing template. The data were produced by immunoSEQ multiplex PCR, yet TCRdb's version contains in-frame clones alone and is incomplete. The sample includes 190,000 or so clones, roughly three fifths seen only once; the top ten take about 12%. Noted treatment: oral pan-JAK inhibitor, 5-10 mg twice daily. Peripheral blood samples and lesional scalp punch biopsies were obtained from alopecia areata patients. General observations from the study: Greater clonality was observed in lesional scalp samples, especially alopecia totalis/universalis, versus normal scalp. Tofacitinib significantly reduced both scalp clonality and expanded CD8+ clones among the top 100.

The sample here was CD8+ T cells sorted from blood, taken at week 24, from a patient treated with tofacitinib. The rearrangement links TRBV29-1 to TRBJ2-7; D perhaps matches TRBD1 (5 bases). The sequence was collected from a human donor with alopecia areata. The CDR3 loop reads CSVATGSYEQYF. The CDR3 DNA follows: TGCAGCGTTGCTACAGGATCCTACGAGCAGTACTTC.